The 11 T cell receptor beta chains listed next were all sequenced from one sample in a study of blood T cell repertoires in COVID-19. The data were produced by immunoSEQ multiplex PCR, yet TCRdb's version contains in-frame clones alone and is incomplete. The table shows 110,000 to 150,000 clones, with 86% occurring only once. The sequenced sample consisted of peripheral blood. The receptors were gathered from a woman in her fifties or sixties with acute or convalescent COVID-19.

The chain combines TRBV16 with TRBJ2-3; 7 nucleotides align to TRBD2. The CDR3 has 16 residues. Germline loops: CDR1 KGHSY, CDR2 FQNENV. Trimming removed 1 base from V and 1 base from J; junction bases left unmatched: 5. The CDR3 protein is CASSQFPSGRTDTQYF. DNA of the CDR3: TGTGCCAGCAGCCAATTCCCTAGCGGCCGCACAGATACGCAGTATTTT. Using reference TRBV16 and TRBJ2-3 for the parts outside the CDR3, the full variable domain is GEEVAQTPKHLVRGEGQKAKLYCAPIKGHSYVFWYQQVLKNEFKFLISFQNENVFDETGMPKERFSAKCLPNSPCSLEIQATKLEDSAVYFCASSQFPSGRTDTQYFGPGTRLTVL.

CDR3 sequence reads: CASSQGTGGYSYGYTF. CDR3 sequence (DNA): TGTGCCAGCAGCCAGGGGACAGGGGGCTATAGCTATGGCTACACCTTC. The chain is built from TRBV3-1 (or the pseudogene TRBV3-2) and TRBJ1-2; 12 bases match TRBD1. Germline V gene sequence: CDR1 LGHDT, CDR2 YNNKEL (reference sequence). CDR3 size: 16 residues. After removal of 3 bases from V and 4 bases from J, the junction contained 6 bases not matched to a gene.

The chain couples TRBV28 to TRBJ1-5; no definite D call. Germline lookup yields CDR1 MDHEN and CDR2 SYDVKM. V was trimmed by 4 bases and J by 3 bases, leaving 16 bases between them. The length of the CDR3 is 16 residues. CDR3 bases: TGTGCCAGCAGTTACCGAACGGGTCGGATCAATCAGCCCCAGCATTTT. It codes for CASSYRTGRINQPQHF.

The V call is TRBV19, the J call TRBJ1-2; 7 bases match TRBD1. Germline loops: CDR1 LNHDA, CDR2 SQIVND (reference sequence). The ends lost 7 bases at V and 0 bases at J; junction bases unmatched: 8. This CDR3 is built from 15 residues. As DNA, the CDR3 is TGTGCCAGTACAACTCCGGGACAGACTAACTATGGCTACACCTTC. Its translation is CASTTPGQTNYGYTF.

This clone has ten or more counts. V usage is TRBV3-1 (or the pseudogene TRBV3-2) and J usage is TRBJ1-1, with a possible D match to TRBD1 (6 bases). The CDR3 has 13 amino acids. The germline V gene encodes CDR1 LGHDT and CDR2 YNNKEL (reference sequence). V was trimmed by 3 bases and J by 3 bases, leaving 8 bases between them. CDR3 bases: TGTGCCAGCAGCCATAACAGGGACACTGAAGCTTTCTTT. It encodes CASSHNRDTEAFF.

This chain joins TRBV14 and TRBJ2-7; D is perhaps TRBD1 (6 bases). Germline lookup yields CDR1 SGHDN and CDR2 FVKESK. Trimming cost V 3 bases and J 1 base, with 13 bases left between them. The CDR3 is made up of 15 amino acids. The CDR3 bases are TGTGCCAGCAGCCATCCCGGGACACCATCCTACGAGCAGTACTTC. The encoded protein is CASSHPGTPSYEQYF.

This chain connects TRBV28 to TRBJ2-1; TRBD2 is a possible D gene (7 bases). The germline CDR1 and CDR2 sequences are MDHEN and SYDVKM. The CDR3 runs to 14 residues. V was shortened by 7 bases and J by 2 bases, with 12 bases between the two germline ends. The CDR3 sequence: CASTGGFTYNEQFF. The CDR3 DNA sequence: TGTGCCAGCACGGGGGGCTTCACCTACAATGAGCAGTTCTTC.

This clone has just a few counts. The chain is built from TRBV2 and TRBJ2-1, with 8 bases lining up with TRBD2. The CDR3 is 14 amino acids. With V trimmed by 7 bases and J by 15 bases, 17 bases remained unmatched. Germline values: CDR1 SNHLY, CDR2 FYNNEI. CDR3 nucleotides: TGTGCCAGCACTCCCGAAGGTATGGGACTAGGAAGGTTCTTC. Its protein is CASTPEGMGLGRFF.

The chain uses TRBV5-8 and TRBJ1-5; D is perhaps TRBD1 (6 bases). The ends were cut back, 4 bases at V and 0 bases at J, with 11 bases in the middle. This CDR3 comprises 15 residues. The germline gives CDR1 SGHTS, CDR2 YDEGEE. DNA for the CDR3: TGTGCCAGCAGCACAGGGACGGATAGCAATCAGCCCCAGCATTTT. Translation: CASSTGTDSNQPQHF.

This chain connects TRBV9 to TRBJ1-1; a weak D match, TRBD1 (5 bases). Looked up from germline, CDR1 is SGDLS and CDR2 is YYNGEE. The length of the CDR3 is 15 residues. V lost 3 bases and J 0 bases, leaving 12 bases between the germline ends. For the CDR3, the DNA is TGTGCCAGCAGCGCCTCCTCGACAGTGAACACTGAAGCTTTCTTT. Translating gives CASSASSTVNTEAFF.

The V gene is TRBV27, the J gene TRBJ2-1, with TRBD2 identical over 12 bases. Per germline, CDR1 MNHEY and CDR2 SMNVEV (reference sequence). V shed 6 bases, J shed 4 bases, and the junction held 1 base outside the gene matches. The CDR3 is made up of 14 amino acids. The CDR3 nucleotides read TGTGCCAGCAGACTAGCGGGGGGATACAATGAGCAGTTCTTC. Protein sequence: CASRLAGGYNEQFF.